This T cell receptor (beta chain) was identified in a study of glioma-infiltrating T cells. CDR1 is MNHEY, CDR2 SMNVEV, per germline (reference sequence). CDR3 length equals 12 residues. Amplification of TCR alpha and beta CDR3 regions from RNA used iRepertoire nested multiplex PCR. For one-step reverse transcription and amplification, about 85-400 ng of tissue mRNA or PBMC total RNA was used. TCRdb re-called the multiplex PCR reads through MiXCR, storing one row per CDR3 protein. This sample has 170,000 or so distinct CDR3 sequences; roughly two fifths occur once, and the top ten carry around 5.3%. A remark on this clonotype: What it binds is unknown. A read error may account for a junction end that differs from germline.

General study findings and limits: Only very few CDR3 sequences appeared in both tissue and blood. Non-neoplastic patients had below-expected tissue-blood divergence, while all gliomas exceeded expectation.

V gene TRBV27 combines with J gene TRBJ1-6; D not certain. The sample was glioma tissue, nonneoplastic brain tissue, or PBMCs (not recorded which). The TCR was taken from a human donor with low-grade glioma or glioblastoma, undergoing nonglioma brain surgery, or in good health (not recorded which). CDR3 in amino acids: CASCGYSSPLHF. Here the CDR3 DNA reads TGTGCCAGCTGTGGTTATAGTTCACCCCTCCACTTT.